The 18 T cell receptor beta chains below were found in one sample sequenced in a study of CD8 T cells in Susac syndrome. When the RNA was reverse transcribed, random hexamers were used with an input of roughly 0.5 to 1 ug. TCRdb passed the immunoSEQ multiplex PCR reads through MiXCR, listing each CDR3 protein once. The sample gives 150,000 to 200,000 distinct CDR3 sequences, just under 95% of which show up once; about 0.1% is in the top ten. The sequencing sample was made of CD4+ T cells from PBMCs. The receptors were gathered from a human donor with Susac syndrome.

This clonotype was observed once. V gene TRBV30 combines with J gene TRBJ2-7; D gene ambiguous. Germline CDR1 is GTSNPN and CDR2 is SVGIG (reference sequence). The V and J ends lost 1 base and 2 bases respectively, with 12 bases between them. The CDR3 is 14 amino acids. The CDR3 DNA follows: TGTGCCTGGAGTGGGGGTCAGAGAACCTACGAGCAGTACTTC. It codes for CAWSGGQRTYEQYF.

The rearrangement links TRBV3-1 to TRBJ1-6; D is unresolved. The length of the CDR3 is 15 residues. V lost 4 bases and J 7 bases, leaving 14 bases between the germline ends. Looked up from germline, CDR1 is LGHDT and CDR2 is YNNKEL (reference sequence). The CDR3 DNA follows: TGTGCCAGCAGCCCCAGGCACGCGGGAAATTCACCCCTCCACTTT. Translated: CASSPRHAGNSPLHF.

The chain recombines TRBV7-9 with TRBJ2-5, with D perhaps assigned TRBD1 or TRBD2 (7 bases each). The CDR3 covers 17 residues. The V gene's germline CDR1 is SEHNR and CDR2 FQNEAQ (reference sequence). The V gene lost 5 bases and the J gene lost 3 bases, with 22 bases spanning the gap. The CDR3 is CASSPGNQGGAKETQYF. In nucleotides, the CDR3 is TGTGCCAGCAGCCCCGGCAACCAGGGGGGGGCCAAAGAGACCCAGTACTTC.

The chain is built from TRBV7-2 and TRBJ2-1, with no clear D. Germline assignment: CDR1 SGHTA and CDR2 FQGNSA. The CDR3 extends over 14 amino acids. With 1 base removed from V and 5 bases from J, the gap between germline ends came to 9 bases. CDR3 DNA: TGTGCCAGCAGCTTAGTGTGGGAAAACAATGAGCAGTTCTTC. It specifies CASSLVWENNEQFF.

V usage is TRBV20-1 and J usage is TRBJ2-7, with D perhaps given as TRBD1 or TRBD2 (6 bases each). The CDR3 runs 15 residues. Trimming stripped 3 bases from V and 0 bases from J, with 15 bases between. The germline V gene encodes CDR1 DFQATT and CDR2 SNEGSKA (reference sequence). The CDR3 nucleotides read TGCAGTGCTAGCCGAAGGGGGGTCACCTCCTACGAGCAGTACTTC. It specifies CSASRRGVTSYEQYF.

Only one count was recorded for this clonotype. This chain's CDR3 is CSARDLRAGEGNIQYF. The CDR3 coding sequence is TGCAGTGCTAGAGATCTCCGCGCGGGGGAAGGGAACATTCAGTACTTC. The chain employs TRBV20-1 and TRBJ2-4, with TRBD2 matching over 7 bases. This CDR3 is 16 amino acids long. The V and J ends lost 0 bases and 7 bases, in that order; junction bases with no gene match: 12. Per germline, CDR1 DFQATT and CDR2 SNEGSKA (reference sequence).

This sequence joins TRBV18 and TRBJ1-6; D not resolved. Germline loops: CDR1 KGHSH, CDR2 LQKENI. The CDR3 covers 13 residues. The ends were cut back, 6 bases at V and 4 bases at J, with 7 bases in the middle. CDR3 bases: TGTGCCAGCTCGCCCAGTTATAATTCACCCCTCCACTTT. Protein product: CASSPSYNSPLHF.

The chain has TRBV3-1 and TRBJ1-2; 10 nucleotides align to TRBD1. The V segment lost 4 bases and the J segment 4 bases; nucleotides outside the gene matches: 6. Germline CDR1 is LGHDT and CDR2 is YNNKEL (reference sequence). This CDR3 is 15 amino acids long. CDR3 sequence: CASSPGTGVSYGYTF. CDR3 nucleotides: TGTGCCAGCAGCCCCGGGACAGGGGTAAGCTATGGCTACACCTTC.

This rearrangement joins TRBV7-9 to TRBJ1-2, with D hard to call. The CDR3 loop spans 14 amino acids. Per germline, CDR1 SEHNR and CDR2 FQNEAQ (reference sequence). V was shortened by 1 base and J by 1 base, with 7 bases between the two germline ends. CDR3 nucleotide sequence: TGTGCCAGCAGCTTAGATGCATTTAACTATGGCTACACCTTC. It translates to CASSLDAFNYGYTF. Variable domain in full (rest from reference TRBV7-9 and TRBJ1-2): DTGVSQNPRHKITKRGQNVTFRCDPISEHNRLYWYRQTLGQGPEFLTYFQNEAQLEKSRLLSDRFSAERPKGSFSTLEIQRTEQGDSAMYLCASSLDAFNYGYTFGSGTRLTVV.

The chain is built from TRBV6-2 or TRBV6-3 and TRBJ2-2; possibly TRBD1 for D (5 bases). V lost 3 bases and J 0 bases, leaving 8 bases between the germline ends. This CDR3 spans 15 amino acids. Germline CDR1 MNHEY, CDR2 SVGEGT. CDR3 sequence (DNA): TGTGCCAGCAGTTATAAGACAGCGAACACCGGGGAGCTGTTTTTT. This gives the protein CASSYKTANTGELFF.

The rearrangement joins TRBV19 to TRBJ1-1; D is undetermined. Trimming cost V 4 bases and J 5 bases, with 11 bases left between them. This CDR3 is 13 amino acids long. Germline loops: CDR1 LNHDA, CDR2 SQIVND (reference sequence). The DNA of the CDR3 is TGTGCCAGTAGTAAGAAGGGAATGACTGAAGCTTTCTTT. Its protein product is CASSKKGMTEAFF. Based on the CDR3 plus reference TRBV19 and TRBJ1-1, the full variable domain is DGGITQSPKYLFRKEGQNVTLSCEQNLNHDAMYWYRQDPGQGLRLIYYSQIVNDFQKGDIAEGYSVSREKKESFPLTVTSAQKNPTAFYLCASSKKGMTEAFFGQGTRLTVV.

The sample holds one count of this clonotype. The chain is built from TRBV2 and TRBJ2-1; 10 bases align to TRBD1. The CDR3 extends over 14 amino acids. Per the germline V gene, CDR1 is SNHLY and CDR2 is FYNNEI. V gave up 7 bases and J gave up 2 bases; unmatched junction bases: 2. The CDR3 spells CASIGTGAYNEQFF. CDR3 DNA: TGTGCCAGCATCGGGACAGGGGCCTACAATGAGCAGTTCTTC.

The chain carries TRBV29-1 and TRBJ2-1; TRBD1 matches at 7 bases. CDR1 and CDR2 from the germline V gene are SQVTM and ANQGSEA. The J segment lost 8 bases and the V segment lost 4 bases, leaving 5 bases of the junction unmatched. CDR3 size: 12 residues. The CDR3 spells CSVGLGGHEQFF. The CDR3 DNA reads TGCAGCGTTGGATTAGGGGGCCATGAGCAGTTCTTC.

The chain combines TRBV20-1 with TRBJ1-4; TRBD1 matches at 8 bases. This CDR3 comprises 13 residues. Losses at the gene ends were 6 bases for V and 11 bases for J; bases not matched to a gene: 11. Germline-derived CDR1 and CDR2 are DFQATT and SNEGSKA (reference sequence). The CDR3 nucleotides read TGCAGTGCCTCGACCGACAGGGGCTGGAAACTGTTTTTT. It is translated as CSASTDRGWKLFF.

The rearrangement uses TRBV30 and TRBJ1-2; D is undetermined. CDR3 size: 14 residues. CDR1 and CDR2 (germline): GTSNPN, SVGIG (reference sequence). Trimming stripped 0 bases from V and 2 bases from J, with 10 bases between. In DNA, the CDR3 is TGTGCCTGGAGTGTTCGTCCAGTCAACTATGGCTACACCTTC. Protein sequence: CAWSVRPVNYGYTF.

This sequence joins TRBV4-1 and TRBJ1-1; TRBD1 agrees at 7 bases. The germline gives CDR1 MGHRA, CDR2 YSYEKL. V gave up 4 bases and J gave up 5 bases; unmatched junction bases: 10. The CDR3 is 15 residues long. CDR3 region: CASSPQQGRGTEAFF. The CDR3 DNA reads TGCGCCAGCAGCCCTCAACAGGGGAGGGGTACTGAAGCTTTCTTT.

The chain is built from TRBV7-2 and TRBJ2-3; 9 nucleotides line up with TRBD2. Germline V gene data show CDR1 as SGHTA and CDR2 as FQGNSA. The CDR3 has 15 amino acids. Trimming at V came to 6 bases and at J to 0 bases, leaving 4 bases not matched to a gene. The CDR3 is CASSSSGTSTDTQYF. The CDR3 DNA reads as TGTGCCAGCAGTTCTAGCGGGACTAGCACAGATACGCAGTATTTT.

V is TRBV7-8 and J is TRBJ1-1, with no clear D. From germline, CDR1 is SGHVS and CDR2 FQNEAQ. V was shortened by 6 bases and J by 1 base, with 6 bases between the two germline ends. CDR3 length: 12 amino acids. CDR3 in DNA: TGTGCCAGCAGAACAGAGAACACTGAAGCTTTCTTT. Its translation: CASRTENTEAFF. The full variable domain, rest sourced from reference TRBV7-8 and TRBJ1-1, is GAGVSQSPRYKVAKRGQDVALRCDPISGHVSLFWYQQALGQGPEFLTYFQNEAQLDKSGLPSDRFFAERPEGSVSTLKIQRTQQEDSAVYLCASRTENTEAFFGQGTRLTVV.